This T cell receptor beta chain was identified during a study of blood T cell repertoires in COVID-19. Study information: The samples span acute and convalescent COVID-19 from the United States, Italy and Spain. T cells, B-cell-depleted T cells, or PBMCs supplied cDNA or gDNA.

The data were produced by immunoSEQ multiplex PCR, yet TCRdb's version contains in-frame clones alone and is incomplete. The sample shows some 130,000 clones, about 89% of them seen only once. The CDR3 is 14 amino acids. Germline-derived CDR1 and CDR2 are MNHEY and SVGAGI. The V end lost 0 bases, the J end lost 3 bases, and 9 bases lay between the germline ends. Sequenced: peripheral blood. This TCR came from a man in his 60s with COVID-19, enrolled during active disease. The rearrangement uses TRBV6-5 and TRBJ2-7; D is undetermined. CDR3 nucleotides: TGTGCCAGCAGTTACTCGTTACAAGTCTACGAGCAGTACTTC. Translated: CASSYSLQVYEQYF.